The 14 T cell receptor beta chains reported below all come from one sample, sequenced in a study of cytomegalovirus exposure and HLA in healthy donors. TCRdb's copy holds only in-frame clones and misses some; the assay was immunoSEQ multiplex PCR. This table holds some 260,000 clones, about 90% found once. Sequences were obtained from PBMCs. Receptors originate from a young woman in good health and CMV-seronegative.

The CDR3 here is CASSRHWGTTDTGELFF. The CDR3 coding sequence is TGTGCCAGCAGCCGTCACTGGGGGACTACGGACACCGGGGAGCTGTTTTTT. V gene TRBV7-2 combines with J gene TRBJ2-2; TRBD2 matches 7 bases. Unmatched junction bases numbered 12, after V lost 5 bases and J lost 3 bases. Germline CDR1 is SGHTA and CDR2 is FQGNSA. The CDR3 spans 17 residues.

The gene calls are TRBV7-6 and TRBJ2-7; weak D call: TRBD2 (6 bases). The CDR3 is 16 amino acids. Germline V gives CDR1 SGHVS, CDR2 FNYEAQ. Between the trimmed V and J ends, which lost 1 base and 1 base, there was a span of 14 bases. The CDR3 coding sequence is TGTGCCAGCAGCTTAGGTGTGGGCGGGATATCCTACGAGCAGTACTTC. Protein sequence: CASSLGVGGISYEQYF.

The chain joins TRBV14 to TRBJ2-2, with D perhaps matching TRBD2 (6 bases). CDR3 length equals 17 residues. Trimming took 3 bases from V and 4 from J, leaving 18 bases between them. Germline V gene sequence: CDR1 SGHDN, CDR2 FVKESK. The CDR3 coding sequence is TGTGCCAGCAGCCACAGAGCGGGTCTTTGGGGCACCGGGGAGCTGTTTTTT. It codes for CASSHRAGLWGTGELFF.

The V call is TRBV5-1, the J call TRBJ2-3; D uncertain. The CDR3 has 15 residues. Germline values: CDR1 SGHRS, CDR2 YFSETQ. V dropped 3 bases and J dropped 6 bases, with 17 bases sitting between them. This CDR3 reads CASSSTGPQFDTQYF. The CDR3 bases are TGCGCCAGCAGCTCAACCGGGCCCCAGTTTGATACGCAGTATTTT.

This clone was recorded only once. The V and J genes are TRBV7-6 and TRBJ1-4; D unclear. This CDR3 has 13 residues. CDR1 SGHVS and CDR2 FNYEAQ come from the germline V gene. V lost 1 base and J lost 11, with 11 bases in between. The CDR3 DNA follows: TGTGCCAGCAGCTTAGACCAGATGGGGAAACTGTTTTTT. It yields the protein CASSLDQMGKLFF.

V gene TRBV4-3 combines with J gene TRBJ2-1; 11 bases are a match to TRBD2. Germline trimming cut 3 bases from V and 10 bases from J; bases unmatched to any gene: 8. This CDR3 is built from 15 residues. Germline loops: CDR1 LGHNA, CDR2 YSLEER. The CDR3 reads CASSHDLTSGREQFF. CDR3 sequence (DNA): TGCGCCAGCAGCCATGACCTTACTAGCGGGAGAGAGCAGTTCTTC.

The V and J genes are TRBV10-1 and TRBJ2-7, with 7 bases that match TRBD2. With V trimmed by 4 bases and J by 0 bases, 9 bases remained unmatched. Germline lookup yields CDR1 WNHNN and CDR2 SYGVQD (reference sequence). This CDR3 spans 16 amino acids. The CDR3, as DNA: TGCGCCAGCAGTGTCCTTCCTAGCGGAATCTCCTACGAGCAGTACTTC. The encoded protein is CASSVLPSGISYEQYF.

The rearrangement uses TRBV5-6 and TRBJ2-7; 8 nucleotides match TRBD2. V lost 4 bases to trimming and J lost 2 bases; unmatched junction nucleotides: 11. Germline CDR1 SGHDT, CDR2 YYEEEE. The CDR3 is made up of 16 amino acids. For the CDR3, the DNA is TGTGCCAGCAGCCAAGCTTCGCGGGGGGAGGCCTACGAGCAGTACTTC. Its translation is CASSQASRGEAYEQYF.

The rearrangement links TRBV30 to TRBJ1-1; TRBD1 might be the D (5 bases). The V end was cut by 6 bases, the J end by 10 bases, with 18 bases between. The germline gives CDR1 GTSNPN, CDR2 SVGIG (reference sequence). The CDR3 extends over 12 amino acids. The CDR3 loop is CACTGTETRAFF. In DNA, the CDR3 is TGTGCCTGCACCGGGACGGAGACACGAGCTTTCTTT.

This clone came up once. This sequence joins TRBV11-2 and TRBJ2-4; 10 nucleotides match TRBD1. The germline gives CDR1 SGHAT, CDR2 FQNNGV. The CDR3 is 19 amino acids. V trimming: 0 bases; J trimming: 8 bases; junction bases outside the gene matches: 16. The CDR3 is CASSLDRAGQGMGVDIQYF. The DNA of the CDR3 is TGTGCCAGCAGCTTAGATAGGGCGGGACAGGGGATGGGTGTTGACATTCAGTACTTC.

This sequence joins TRBV29-1 and TRBJ1-2; no clear D. Looked up from germline, CDR1 is SQVTM and CDR2 is ANQGSEA. CDR3 length: 13 residues. The V end was cut by 4 bases, the J end by 8 bases, with 17 bases between. The CDR3 is CSVGVAVGGGYTF. The CDR3 DNA sequence: TGCAGCGTTGGTGTGGCCGTGGGAGGGGGCTACACCTTC.

The CDR3, as DNA: TGTGCCACCTTAAGGACAACCAACACTGAAGCTTTCTTT. Encoded protein: CATLRTTNTEAFF. This chain connects TRBV15 to TRBJ1-1; TRBD1 is a possible D gene (5 bases). CDR3 length: 13 amino acids. The germline V gene has CDR1 LNHNV and CDR2 YYDKDF (reference sequence). V dropped 8 bases and J dropped 2 bases, with 12 bases sitting between them.

The J gene is TRBJ2-1, the V gene TRBV18, with D perhaps TRBD2 (6 bases). Germline lookup yields CDR1 KGHSH and CDR2 LQKENI. V was clipped by 6 bases and J by 6 bases, with 21 bases between them. The CDR3 runs to 16 residues. The CDR3 DNA reads as TGTGCCAGCTCGGGCCTCGGTGCGGGGCCCTTCAATGAGCAGTTCTTC. The encoded protein is CASSGLGAGPFNEQFF.

The J gene is TRBJ1-5, the V gene TRBV19; D is uncertain. Per germline, CDR1 LNHDA and CDR2 SQIVND (reference sequence). V was cut by 3 bases and J by 0 bases, with 15 bases left in between. There are 17 residues in the CDR3. Here the CDR3 reads CASSISGSRYSNQPQHF. The CDR3 region has the DNA TGTGCCAGTAGTATTAGTGGGTCCCGATATAGCAATCAGCCCCAGCATTTT.